The T cell receptor (beta chain) under discussion was sequenced for a study of blood T cell repertoires in COVID-19. Study information: The United States, Italy and Spain supplied acute and convalescent COVID-19 samples. PBMCs, B-cell-depleted T cells, or T cells were the source of the cDNA or gDNA that made up the material.

Germline loops: CDR1 MNHEY, CDR2 SMNVEV (reference sequence). V lost 8 bases, J lost 6 bases, and 21 bases lay in between. The CDR3 spans 15 residues. Source study methods: Amplification of reference gene primers was used by the study to estimate nucleated cell counts. Assay: immunoSEQ multiplex PCR; the TCRdb copy retains only in-frame clones and omits some. D and trimming come from the DNA, and the V and J calls and clone size come from that table. Of around 150,000 clones in the sample, about 80% were seen once. Sequenced input: peripheral blood. The TCR sequence derives from a woman older than 75 with acute or convalescent COVID-19. The chain combines TRBV27 with TRBJ2-3, with TRBD2 as a possible D gene (7 bases). CDR3 nucleotides: TGTGCCAGCTCCCGGGGGGCAGGACCCTGGGATACGCAGTATTTT. This encodes CASSRGAGPWDTQYF.